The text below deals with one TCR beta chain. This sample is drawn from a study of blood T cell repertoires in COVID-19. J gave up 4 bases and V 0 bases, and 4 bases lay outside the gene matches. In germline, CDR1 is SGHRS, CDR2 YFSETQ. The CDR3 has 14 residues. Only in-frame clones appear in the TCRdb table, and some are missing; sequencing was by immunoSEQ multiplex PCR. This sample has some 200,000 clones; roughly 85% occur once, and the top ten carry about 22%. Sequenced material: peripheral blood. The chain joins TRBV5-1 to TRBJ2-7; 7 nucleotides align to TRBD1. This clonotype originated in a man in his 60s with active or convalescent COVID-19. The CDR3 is CASSLVGGKYEQYF. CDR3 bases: TGCGCCAGCAGCTTGGTAGGGGGCAAATACGAGCAGTACTTC.